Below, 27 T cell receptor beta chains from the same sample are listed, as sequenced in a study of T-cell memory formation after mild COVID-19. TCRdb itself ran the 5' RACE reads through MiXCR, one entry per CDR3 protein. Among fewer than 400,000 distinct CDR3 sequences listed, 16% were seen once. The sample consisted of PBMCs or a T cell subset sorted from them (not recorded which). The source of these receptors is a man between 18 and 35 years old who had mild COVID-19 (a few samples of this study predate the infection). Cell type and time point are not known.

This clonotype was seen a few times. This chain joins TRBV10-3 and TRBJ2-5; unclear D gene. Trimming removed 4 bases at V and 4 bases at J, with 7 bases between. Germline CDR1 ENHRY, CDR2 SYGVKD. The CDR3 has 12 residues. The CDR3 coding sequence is TGTGCCATCAGTGGGGGTGGAGAGACCCAGTACTTC. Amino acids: CAISGGGETQYF.

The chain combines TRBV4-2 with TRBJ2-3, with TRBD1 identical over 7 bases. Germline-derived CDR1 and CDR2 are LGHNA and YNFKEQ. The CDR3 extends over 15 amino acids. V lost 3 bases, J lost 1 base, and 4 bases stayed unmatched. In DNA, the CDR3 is TGTGCCAGCAGCCACGACAGGGTTGGCACAGATACGCAGTATTTT. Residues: CASSHDRVGTDTQYF.

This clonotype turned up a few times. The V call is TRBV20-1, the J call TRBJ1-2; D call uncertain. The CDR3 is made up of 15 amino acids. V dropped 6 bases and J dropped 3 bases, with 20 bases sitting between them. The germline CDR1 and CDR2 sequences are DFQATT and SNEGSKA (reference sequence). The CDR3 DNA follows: TGCAGTGCCATGGAAGGAGCCTTGGGCTACTATGGCTACACCTTC. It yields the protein CSAMEGALGYYGYTF.

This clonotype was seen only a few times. This CDR3 reads CSAQWLGLSYEQYF. CDR3 coding DNA: TGCAGTGCCCAGTGGTTGGGACTCTCCTACGAGCAGTACTTC. The chain employs TRBV20-1 and TRBJ2-7; D may be TRBD2 (6 bases). The CDR3 runs to 14 residues. Trimming took off 6 bases at V and 0 bases at J, with 15 bases between the two ends. Germline CDR1 is DFQATT and CDR2 is SNEGSKA (reference sequence).

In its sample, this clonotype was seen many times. The CDR3 protein is CASSLRGLNTGELFF. The CDR3 DNA reads TGTGCCAGCAGTTTAAGGGGCTTGAACACCGGGGAGCTGTTTTTT. The rearrangement uses TRBV12-3 or TRBV12-4 and TRBJ2-2, with a tentative D call TRBD1 (5 bases). Trimming pared 2 bases from V and 1 base from J, leaving 8 bases between. The CDR3 is made up of 15 amino acids.

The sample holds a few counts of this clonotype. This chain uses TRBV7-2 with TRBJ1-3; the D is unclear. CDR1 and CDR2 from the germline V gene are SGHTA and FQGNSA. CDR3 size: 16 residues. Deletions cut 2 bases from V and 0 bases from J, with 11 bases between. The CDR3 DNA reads TGTGCCAGCAGCTTAACCGCGGGTCCCTCTGGAAACACCATATATTTT. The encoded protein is CASSLTAGPSGNTIYF.

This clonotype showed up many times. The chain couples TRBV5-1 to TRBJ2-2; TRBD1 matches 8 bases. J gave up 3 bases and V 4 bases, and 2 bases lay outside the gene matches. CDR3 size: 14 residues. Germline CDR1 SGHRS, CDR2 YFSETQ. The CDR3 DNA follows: TGCGCCAGCAGCATACAGGGGGACACCGGGGAGCTGTTTTTT. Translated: CASSIQGDTGELFF. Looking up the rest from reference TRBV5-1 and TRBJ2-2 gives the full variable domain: KAGVTQTPRYLIKTRGQQVTLSCSPISGHRSVSWYQQTPGQGLQFLFEYFSETQRNKGNFPGRFSGRQFSNSRSEMNVSTLELGDSALYLCASSIQGDTGELFFGEGSRLTVL.

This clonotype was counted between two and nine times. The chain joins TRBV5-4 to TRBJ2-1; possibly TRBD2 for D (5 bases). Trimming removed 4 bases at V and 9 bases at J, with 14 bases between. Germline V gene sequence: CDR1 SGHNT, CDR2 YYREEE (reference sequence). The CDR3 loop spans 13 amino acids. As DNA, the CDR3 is TGTGCCAGCAGCGGCGGGCCAGGTGGTGAGCAGTTCTTC. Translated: CASSGGPGGEQFF.

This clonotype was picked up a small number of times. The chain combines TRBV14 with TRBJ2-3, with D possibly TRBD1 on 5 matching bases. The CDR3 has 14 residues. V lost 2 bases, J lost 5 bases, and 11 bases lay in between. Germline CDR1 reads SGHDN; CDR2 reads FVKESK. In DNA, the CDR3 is TGTGCCAGCAGCCAACGACAGAGAGAAGATACGCAGTATTTT. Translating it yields CASSQRQREDTQYF. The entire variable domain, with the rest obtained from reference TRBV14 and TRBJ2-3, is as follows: EAGVTQFPSHSVIEKGQTVTLRCDPISGHDNLYWYRRVMGKEIKFLLHFVKESKQDESGMPNNRFLAERTGGTYSTLKVQPAELEDSGVYFCASSQRQREDTQYFGPGTRLTVL.

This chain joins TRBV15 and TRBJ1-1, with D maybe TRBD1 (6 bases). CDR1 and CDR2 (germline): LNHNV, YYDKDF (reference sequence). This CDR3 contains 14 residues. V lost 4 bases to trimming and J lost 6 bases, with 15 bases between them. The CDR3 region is CATSNNIGGAEAFF. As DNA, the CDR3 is TGTGCCACCAGCAACAACATAGGGGGAGCTGAAGCTTTCTTT.

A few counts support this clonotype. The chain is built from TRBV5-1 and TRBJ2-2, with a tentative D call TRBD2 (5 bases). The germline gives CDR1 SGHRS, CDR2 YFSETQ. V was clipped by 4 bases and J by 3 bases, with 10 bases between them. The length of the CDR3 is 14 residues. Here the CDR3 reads CASSAGRDTGELFF. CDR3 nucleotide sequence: TGCGCCAGCAGCGCGGGCCGAGACACCGGGGAGCTGTTTTTT. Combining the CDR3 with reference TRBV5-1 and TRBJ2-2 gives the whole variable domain KAGVTQTPRYLIKTRGQQVTLSCSPISGHRSVSWYQQTPGQGLQFLFEYFSETQRNKGNFPGRFSGRQFSNSRSEMNVSTLELGDSALYLCASSAGRDTGELFFGEGSRLTVL.

The CDR3 DNA reads as TGTGCCAGCAGCTTAAGGCGGCTGAACCCTAACTATGGCTACACCTTC. As protein: CASSLRRLNPNYGYTF. The chain carries TRBV7-2 and TRBJ1-2; D remains unclear. The CDR3 is made up of 16 amino acids. The germline V gene encodes CDR1 SGHTA and CDR2 FQGNSA. V lost 2 bases to trimming and J lost 0 bases, with 13 bases between them.

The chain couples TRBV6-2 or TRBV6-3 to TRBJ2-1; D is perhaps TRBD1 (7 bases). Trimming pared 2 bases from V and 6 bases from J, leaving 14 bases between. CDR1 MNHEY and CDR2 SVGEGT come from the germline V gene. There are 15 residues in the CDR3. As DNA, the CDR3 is TGTGCCAGCAGTTACCGCGGGACAGCCCTCAATGAGCAGTTCTTC. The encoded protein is CASSYRGTALNEQFF.

The DNA for the CDR3 is TGTGCCAGCCTTCCGACAGGGGCTTCGTATCAGAGAGAGACCCAGTACTTC. Translation gives CASLPTGASYQRETQYF. The V gene is TRBV7-2, the J gene TRBJ2-5; 8 nucleotides align to TRBD1. The V gene end was trimmed by 8 bases and the J gene end by 4 bases; junction bases not matched to a gene: 18. This CDR3 has 17 amino acids. Germline lookup yields CDR1 SGHTA and CDR2 FQGNSA.

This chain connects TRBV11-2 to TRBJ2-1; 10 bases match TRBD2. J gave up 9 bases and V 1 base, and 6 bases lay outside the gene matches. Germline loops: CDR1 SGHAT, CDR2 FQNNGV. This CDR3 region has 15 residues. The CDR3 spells CASSLGSGGPGEQFF. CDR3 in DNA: TGTGCCAGCAGCTTAGGTAGCGGGGGGCCTGGTGAGCAGTTCTTC.

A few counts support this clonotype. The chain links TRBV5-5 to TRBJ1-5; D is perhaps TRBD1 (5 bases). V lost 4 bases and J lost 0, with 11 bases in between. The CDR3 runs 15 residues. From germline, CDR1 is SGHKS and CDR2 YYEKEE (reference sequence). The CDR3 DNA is TGTGCCAGCAGCAGTGGGGACTATAGCAATCAGCCCCAGCATTTT. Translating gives CASSSGDYSNQPQHF.

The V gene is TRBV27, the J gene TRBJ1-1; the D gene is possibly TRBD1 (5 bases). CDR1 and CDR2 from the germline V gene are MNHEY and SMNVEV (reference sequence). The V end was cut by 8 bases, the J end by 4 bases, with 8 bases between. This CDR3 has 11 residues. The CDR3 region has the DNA TGTGCCAGCTTCCAGGGCACTGAAGCTTTCTTT. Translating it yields CASFQGTEAFF.

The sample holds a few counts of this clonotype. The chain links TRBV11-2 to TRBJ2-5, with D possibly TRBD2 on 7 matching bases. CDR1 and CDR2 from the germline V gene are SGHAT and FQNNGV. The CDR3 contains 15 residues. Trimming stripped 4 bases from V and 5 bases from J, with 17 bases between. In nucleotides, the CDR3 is TGTGCCAGCAGCTCCCTCTGGGGGGGCCGGGAGACCCAGTACTTC. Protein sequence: CASSSLWGGRETQYF.

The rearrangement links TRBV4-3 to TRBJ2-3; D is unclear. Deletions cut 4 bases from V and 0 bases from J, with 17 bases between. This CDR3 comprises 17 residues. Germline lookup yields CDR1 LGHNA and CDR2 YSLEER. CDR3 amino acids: CASSPLTSDPSTDTQYF. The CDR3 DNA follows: TGCGCCAGCAGCCCACTCACCTCGGACCCAAGCACAGATACGCAGTATTTT.

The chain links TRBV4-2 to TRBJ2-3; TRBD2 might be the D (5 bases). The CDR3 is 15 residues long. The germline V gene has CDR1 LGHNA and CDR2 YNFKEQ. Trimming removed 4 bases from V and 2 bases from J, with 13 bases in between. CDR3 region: CASSREQRDTDTQYF. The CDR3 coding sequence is TGTGCCAGCAGCCGCGAACAGAGGGACACAGATACGCAGTATTTT.

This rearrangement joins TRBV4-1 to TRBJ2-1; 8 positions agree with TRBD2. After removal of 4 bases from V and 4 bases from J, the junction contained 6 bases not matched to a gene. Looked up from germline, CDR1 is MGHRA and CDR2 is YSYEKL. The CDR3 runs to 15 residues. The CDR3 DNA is TGCGCCAGCAGCCCGAGAGCGGGGGAGTACAATGAGCAGTTCTTC. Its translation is CASSPRAGEYNEQFF.

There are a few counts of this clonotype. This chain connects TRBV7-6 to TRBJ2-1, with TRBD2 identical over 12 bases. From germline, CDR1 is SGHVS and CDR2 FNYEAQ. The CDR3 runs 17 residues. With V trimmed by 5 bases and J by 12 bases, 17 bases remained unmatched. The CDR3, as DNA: TGTGCCAGCAGCCCCGCCGCTAGCGGGGGGGCCTTGTTGGGGCAGTTCTTC. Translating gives CASSPAASGGALLGQFF.

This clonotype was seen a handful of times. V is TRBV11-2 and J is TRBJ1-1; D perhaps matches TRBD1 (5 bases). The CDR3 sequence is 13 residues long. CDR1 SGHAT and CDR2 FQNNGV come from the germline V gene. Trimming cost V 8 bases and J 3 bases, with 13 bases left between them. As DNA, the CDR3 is TGTGCCAGCGCGCCGGGGGTCTACACTGAAGCTTTCTTT. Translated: CASAPGVYTEAFF.

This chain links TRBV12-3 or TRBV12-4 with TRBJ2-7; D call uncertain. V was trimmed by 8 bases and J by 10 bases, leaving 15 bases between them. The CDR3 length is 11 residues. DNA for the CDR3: TGTGCCAGCTACGATGGGGTGAAACAGTACTTC. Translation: CASYDGVKQYF.

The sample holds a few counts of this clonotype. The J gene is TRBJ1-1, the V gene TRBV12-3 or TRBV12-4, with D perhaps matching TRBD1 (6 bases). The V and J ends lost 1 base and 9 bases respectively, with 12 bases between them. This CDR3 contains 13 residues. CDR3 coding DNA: TGTGCCAGCAGTTTAGAAGTCGGGGGGCAAGCTTTCTTT. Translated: CASSLEVGGQAFF.

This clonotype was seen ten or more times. The CDR3 reads CASSLGATVNEQFF. The DNA of the CDR3 is TGTGCCAGCAGCTTAGGCGCGACGGTCAATGAGCAGTTCTTC. The V gene is TRBV7-2, the J gene TRBJ2-1; D is uncertain. In germline, CDR1 is SGHTA, CDR2 FQGNSA. The CDR3 length is 14 residues. Trimming left V 1 base short and J 6 bases short, with 10 bases between.

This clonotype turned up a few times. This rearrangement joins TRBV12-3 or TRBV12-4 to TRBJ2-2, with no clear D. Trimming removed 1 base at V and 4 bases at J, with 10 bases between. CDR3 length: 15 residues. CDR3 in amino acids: CASSLGSRTTGELFF. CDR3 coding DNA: TGTGCCAGCAGTTTAGGTAGTCGGACCACCGGGGAGCTGTTTTTT.